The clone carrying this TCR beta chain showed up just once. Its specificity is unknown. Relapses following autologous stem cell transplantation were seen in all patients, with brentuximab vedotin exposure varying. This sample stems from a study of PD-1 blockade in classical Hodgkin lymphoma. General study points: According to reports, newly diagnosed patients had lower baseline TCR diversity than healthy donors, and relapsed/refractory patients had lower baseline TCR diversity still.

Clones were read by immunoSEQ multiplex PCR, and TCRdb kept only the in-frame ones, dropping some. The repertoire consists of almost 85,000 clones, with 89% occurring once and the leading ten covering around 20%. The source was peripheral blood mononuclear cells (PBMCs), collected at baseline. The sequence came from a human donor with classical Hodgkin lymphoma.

CDR3 coding DNA: TGTGCCAGCAATGTACCTCCGGGGGGCGCGGATTCGGCGTTCTATGGCTACACCTTC. Encoded protein: CASNVPPGGADSAFYGYTF. The chain recombines TRBV19 with TRBJ1-2; D is perhaps TRBD1 (6 bases). Germline V gene lookup returns CDR1 LNHDA and CDR2 SQIVND (reference sequence). The V and J ends lost 9 bases and 4 bases respectively, with 33 bases between them. The CDR3 is 19 residues long.